Listed below are T cell receptor beta chains from one sample, sequenced in a study of T cell responses to AZD1222 COVID-19 vaccine. TCRdb keeps only in-frame clones here, not all; method: immunoSEQ multiplex PCR. This sample has 150,000 to 200,000 clones; about nine tenths occur once, and the top ten carry roughly 2.8%. The sequences come from peripheral blood, collected on day 0 of AZD1222 vaccination. All receptors come from an adult in good health. Each CDR3 is given with its conserved first and last residue. The D gene is left open where the match is weak. The listing skips clone size in some rows; elsewhere it reads once, few, many or a size class.

J	size	D	V	DNA	CDR3
TRBJ1-2	.	.	TRBV5-6	TGTGCCAGCAGCTTGGGGGCGGCGACCTATGGCTACACCTTC	CASSLGAATYGYTF
TRBJ2-7	.	TRBD2	TRBV29-1	TGCAGCGTTGAAGATATGGGACTAGCGGGAATGCAGTACTTC	CSVEDMGLAGMQYF
TRBJ1-5	.	TRBD1	TRBV9	TGTGCCAGCAGCGGGGGGGACAGGGGCAATCAGCCCCAGCATTTT	CASSGGDRGNQPQHF
TRBJ1-5	.	TRBD1	TRBV6-5	TGTGCCAGCAGTCAGGGGGTCGCAAATCAGCCCCAGCATTTT	CASSQGVANQPQHF
TRBJ1-2	.	.	TRBV27	TGTGCCAGCAGTTTGACACCCACTAACTATGGCTACACCTTC	CASSLTPTNYGYTF
TRBJ1-2	.	TRBD1	TRBV18	TGTGCCAGCTCACCGTCCTACGACAGGGTCGGAGGCTACACCTTC	CASSPSYDRVGGYTF
TRBJ2-7	.	TRBD1	TRBV28	TGTGCCAGCAGCTGGGACAGGTCCTACGAGCAGTACTTC	CASSWDRSYEQYF
TRBJ2-2	.	TRBD1	TRBV4-2	TGTGCCAGCAGCCCCCCCGGACAGGGAATAGCCGGGGAGCTGTTTTTT	CASSPPGQGIAGELFF
TRBJ2-3	.	TRBD2	TRBV9	TGTGCCAGCAGCGTAGGGCGGGGGGGCAGCGCAGATACGCAGTATTTT	CASSVGRGGSADTQYF
TRBJ1-2	.	TRBD1	TRBV5-1	TGCGCCAGCAGCTTGGACAGGGGGGCCGGCTATGGCTACACCTTC	CASSLDRGAGYGYTF
TRBJ2-6	few	TRBD2	TRBV3-1/TRBV3-2	TGTGCCAGCAGCCCTCAGAGCGGGGGCCTCTCTGGGGCCAACGTCCTGACTTTC	CASSPQSGGLSGANVLTF
TRBJ1-2	.	.	TRBV10-3	TGTGCCATCAGTGAGTCGAGGGAGAGGAGCGCTGGCTACACCTTC	CAISESRERSAGYTF
TRBJ1-1	.	TRBD1	TRBV3-1/TRBV3-2	TGTGCCAGCAGCCAACCTAGGGACAGGGGATTCGCTGAAGCTTTCTTT	CASSQPRDRGFAEAFF
TRBJ2-3	.	TRBD2	TRBV5-4	TGTGCCAGCAGCTTCCGGACTAGCGGGGGGGCCGAGTATTTT	CASSFRTSGGAEYF
TRBJ1-4	.	.	TRBV25-1	TGTGCCAGCAGCCCTCACCGGGAGGCGCTTAATGAAAAACTGTTTTTT	CASSPHREALNEKLFF
TRBJ2-1	once	.	TRBV4-3	TGCGCCAGCAGCTGGTCGACGGAACGCAATGAGCAGTTCTTC	CASSWSTERNEQFF
TRBJ1-2	.	TRBD1	TRBV6-5	TGTGCCAGCAGTCGGACAGGGATCTATGGCTACACCTTC	CASSRTGIYGYTF
TRBJ1-1	.	.	TRBV27	TGTGCCAGCAGTTTGGAGGGGCACACTGAAGCTTTCTTT	CASSLEGHTEAFF
TRBJ1-1	.	.	TRBV19	TGTGCCAGTAGTCAGGGAGCGGCGGTCGGGACCCTGGACACTGAAGCTTTCTTT	CASSQGAAVGTLDTEAFF
TRBJ1-1	.	.	TRBV19	TGTGCCAGTAGTATATCGGCGATTGGGAACACTGAAGCTTTCTTT	CASSISAIGNTEAFF
TRBJ2-2	once	.	TRBV14	TGTGCCAGCAGCTACCAGGGTACCGGGGAGCTGTTTTTT	CASSYQGTGELFF
TRBJ2-7	once	.	TRBV6-5	TGTGCCAGCAGGTCCCGGGGGACCTCCTACGAGCAGTACTTC	CASRSRGTSYEQYF
TRBJ2-7	.	.	TRBV29-1	TGCAGCGTTCCTCAGGGCCTTGGGGAGCAGTACTTC	CSVPQGLGEQYF
TRBJ2-7	.	.	TRBV6-5	TGTGCCAGCAAGTCCAGGCCGTCGAGACACGAGCAGTACTTC	CASKSRPSRHEQYF
TRBJ2-7	.	TRBD2	TRBV5-1	TGCGCCAGCAGCCCACCGGGACTAGCGGGGCAAGGGGCTTACGAGCAGTACTTC	CASSPPGLAGQGAYEQYF
TRBJ2-1	.	.	TRBV7-3	TGTGCCAGCAGCTCCTCCGGGCGCACTGAGCAGTTCTTC	CASSSSGRTEQFF
TRBJ1-2	.	.	TRBV4-3	TGCGCCAGCAGCCAAGTAGGGTGGGGCTACACCTTC	CASSQVGWGYTF
TRBJ1-6	.	TRBD1	TRBV15	TGTGCCACCAGCAGAGGACAGGGGGGTAATTCACCCCTCCACTTT	CATSRGQGGNSPLHF
TRBJ1-3	.	.	TRBV7-2	TGTGCCAGCAGCTTAGAATGGGTCGGAAACACCATATATTTT	CASSLEWVGNTIYF
TRBJ1-2	.	.	TRBV20-1	TGCAGTGCTAGTCCCGGGGTCGTAGGCTATGGCTACACCTTC	CSASPGVVGYGYTF
TRBJ2-2	.	TRBD1	TRBV24-1	TGTGCCACCAGGGACAGGGGCACCGGGGAGCTGTTTTTT	CATRDRGTGELFF
TRBJ1-2	.	TRBD1	TRBV6-5	TGTGCCAGCAGTTACTCCGTGACAGGGGGCGATTATGGCTACACCTTC	CASSYSVTGGDYGYTF
TRBJ2-1	.	TRBD2	TRBV29-1	TGCAGCGTTGGGTCGGCGGGGGGTTCCTACAATGAGCAGTTCTTC	CSVGSAGGSYNEQFF
TRBJ1-5	.	.	TRBV14	TGTGCCAGCAGCCTAACCGGTCAGCCCCAGCATTTT	CASSLTGQPQHF
TRBJ1-2	.	TRBD1	TRBV19	TGTGCCAGTAGTATGACAGGGGGCGCGGGCTACACCTTC	CASSMTGGAGYTF
TRBJ2-2	.	.	TRBV29-1	TGCAGCGTTGTACGCGGGGGCGCCACCGGGGAGCTGTTTTTT	CSVVRGGATGELFF
TRBJ1-3	.	.	TRBV7-9	TGTGCCAGCAGGTCAGGAATCTCTGGAAACACCATATATTTT	CASRSGISGNTIYF
TRBJ1-5	.	TRBD1	TRBV5-1	TGCGCCAGCAGCCCTGGACAGGGCTTTCAGCCCCAGCATTTT	CASSPGQGFQPQHF
TRBJ1-5	.	.	TRBV6-5	TGTGCCAGCAGTTACGGGGGAGGGGATCAGCCCCAGCATTTT	CASSYGGGDQPQHF
TRBJ2-3	.	.	TRBV4-3	TGCGCCAGCAGCCAACGGGGGCAGGCCACAGATACGCAGTATTTT	CASSQRGQATDTQYF
TRBJ1-3	.	.	TRBV6-6	TGTGCCAGCAGTCGAAATACAGGGAGCTCTGGAAACACCATATATTTT	CASSRNTGSSGNTIYF
TRBJ2-7	.	.	TRBV9	TGTGCCAGCAGCGAGGGGCAGGGGCTTAATTCCTACGAGCAGTACTTC	CASSEGQGLNSYEQYF
TRBJ1-6	few	.	TRBV11-2	TGTGCCAGCAGCCCGGGTGGGACCCGGGGGGGATCCCTCCACTTT	CASSPGGTRGGSLHF
TRBJ1-6	.	.	TRBV25-1	TGTGCCAGCAGATACTTCGGGGGGGATAATTCACCCCTCCACTTT	CASRYFGGDNSPLHF
TRBJ2-1	.	TRBD2	TRBV3-1/TRBV3-2	TGTGCCAGCAGCGAAACGGGACTAGCGCCCGGAGCCCCCAATGAGCAGTTCTTC	CASSETGLAPGAPNEQFF
TRBJ1-2	.	TRBD1	TRBV3-1/TRBV3-2	TGTGCCAGCACCCGAACAGGGGGCGCAGGCTACACCTTC	CASTRTGGAGYTF
TRBJ1-2	.	.	TRBV7-9	TGTGCCAGCAGCTCAGGGGAACGACGCGGAGGCTACACCTTC	CASSSGERRGGYTF
TRBJ1-6	.	.	TRBV2	TGTGCCAGCAGTGCCCGGGGCGGCATGGCGACCCTCCACTTT	CASSARGGMATLHF
TRBJ2-3	.	.	TRBV6-4	TGTGCCAGCAGCCCCGGCCCTAGCACAGATACGCAGTATTTT	CASSPGPSTDTQYF